The clone carrying this T cell receptor (beta chain) was recorded at least ten times. Each CDR3 protein gets one entry after TCRdb re-called the 5' RACE reads with MiXCR. The sample records over 55,000 distinct CDR3 sequences, roughly 30% being singletons. This clonotype was sampled from a female donor with breast cancer. The sample was tumor-infiltrating memory CD4+ T cells sorted from the breast tumor. The sample's subset: memory CD4+ T cells, CD4+CD45RO+CD25-.

This chain's CDR3 is CASSPGTGANYGYTF. In DNA form, the CDR3 reads TGTGCCAGCAGCCCGGGGACAGGAGCTAACTATGGCTACACCTTC. V and J are TRBV7-9 and TRBJ1-2; 8 nucleotides line up with TRBD1. CDR3 length: 15 residues. With 5 bases clipped from V and 0 bases from J, the junction kept 5 bases outside the gene matches. From germline, CDR1 is SEHNR and CDR2 FQNEAQ (reference sequence).